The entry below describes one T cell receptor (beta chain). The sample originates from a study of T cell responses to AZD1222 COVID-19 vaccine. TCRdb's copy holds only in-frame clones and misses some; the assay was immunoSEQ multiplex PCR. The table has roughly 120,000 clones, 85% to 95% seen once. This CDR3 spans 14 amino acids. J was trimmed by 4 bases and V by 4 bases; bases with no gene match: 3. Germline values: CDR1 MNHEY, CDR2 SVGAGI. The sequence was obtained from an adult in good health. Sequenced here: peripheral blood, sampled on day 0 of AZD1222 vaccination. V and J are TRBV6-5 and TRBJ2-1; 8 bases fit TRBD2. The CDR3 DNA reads TGTGCCAGCAGTTTAGCGGGAATTTACAATGAGCAGTTCTTC. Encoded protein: CASSLAGIYNEQFF.